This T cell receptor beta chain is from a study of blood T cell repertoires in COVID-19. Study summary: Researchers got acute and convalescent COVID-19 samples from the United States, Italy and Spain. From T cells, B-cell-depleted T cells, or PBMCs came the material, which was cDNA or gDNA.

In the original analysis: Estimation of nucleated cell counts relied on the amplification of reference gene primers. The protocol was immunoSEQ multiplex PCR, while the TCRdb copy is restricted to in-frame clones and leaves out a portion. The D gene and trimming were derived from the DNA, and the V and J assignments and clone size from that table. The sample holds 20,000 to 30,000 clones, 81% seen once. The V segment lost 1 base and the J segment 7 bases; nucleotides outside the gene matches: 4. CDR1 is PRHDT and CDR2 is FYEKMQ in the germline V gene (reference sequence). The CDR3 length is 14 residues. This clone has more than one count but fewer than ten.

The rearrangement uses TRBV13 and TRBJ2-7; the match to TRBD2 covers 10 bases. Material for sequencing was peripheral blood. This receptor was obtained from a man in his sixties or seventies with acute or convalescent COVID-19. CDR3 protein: CASSLASGSREQYF. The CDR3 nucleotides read TGTGCCAGCAGCTTAGCTAGCGGGAGTCGAGAGCAGTACTTC.